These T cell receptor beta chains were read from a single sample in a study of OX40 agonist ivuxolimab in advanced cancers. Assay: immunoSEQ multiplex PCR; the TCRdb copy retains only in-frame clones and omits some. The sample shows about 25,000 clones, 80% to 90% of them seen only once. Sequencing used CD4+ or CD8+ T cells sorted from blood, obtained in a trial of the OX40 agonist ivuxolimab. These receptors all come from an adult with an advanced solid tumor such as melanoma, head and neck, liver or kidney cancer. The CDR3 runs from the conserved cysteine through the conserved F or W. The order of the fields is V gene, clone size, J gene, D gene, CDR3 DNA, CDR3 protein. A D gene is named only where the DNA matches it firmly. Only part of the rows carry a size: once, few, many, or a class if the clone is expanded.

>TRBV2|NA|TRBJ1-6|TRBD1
TGTGCCAGTCGACCCGGGACAGGGAATTCACCCCTCCACTTT
CASRPGTGNSPLHF
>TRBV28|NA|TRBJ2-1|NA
TGTGCCAGCAGTCCAACGGTTAATTCCTACAATGAGCAGTTCTTC
CASSPTVNSYNEQFF
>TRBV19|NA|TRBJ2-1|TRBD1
TGTGCCACCAGGACAGGGGGCGCTTACAATGAGCAGTTCTTC
CATRTGGAYNEQFF
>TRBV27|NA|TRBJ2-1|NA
TGTGCCAGCAGATCCGGGGATGAGCAGTTCTTC
CASRSGDEQFF
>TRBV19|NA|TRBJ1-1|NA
TGTGCCAGTGCTTATACAGGGAACACTGAAGCTTTCTTT
CASAYTGNTEAFF
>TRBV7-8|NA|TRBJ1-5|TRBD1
TGTGCCAGCAGCTTAGGACAGGGGGACGATCAGCCCCAGCATTTT
CASSLGQGDDQPQHF
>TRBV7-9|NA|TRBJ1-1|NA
TGTGCCAGCAGCCCCTCGGAAGGGGTGAACACTGAAGCTTTCTTT
CASSPSEGVNTEAFF
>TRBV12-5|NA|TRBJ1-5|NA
TGTGCTAGTGGTTTATCTGAGCCCCAGCATTTT
CASGLSEPQHF
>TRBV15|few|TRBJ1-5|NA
TGTGCCACCAGCAGAGCGCCAGGGAACCCCAATCAGCCCCAGCATTTT
CATSRAPGNPNQPQHF
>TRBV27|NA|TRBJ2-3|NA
TGTGCCAGCAGCTCCCTTCGAAGCACAGATACGCAGTATTTT
CASSSLRSTDTQYF
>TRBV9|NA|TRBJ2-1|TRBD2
TGTGCCAGCAGCGCGAGGACTAGCGGAGGGGATGAGCAGTTCTTC
CASSARTSGGDEQFF
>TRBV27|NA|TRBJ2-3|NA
TGTGCCAGCAGTTATATCCCACAGGGCACAGATACGCAGTATTTT
CASSYIPQGTDTQYF
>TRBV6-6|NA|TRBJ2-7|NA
TGTGCCAGCAGTTACTCAGGCTCCTACGAGCAGTACTTC
CASSYSGSYEQYF
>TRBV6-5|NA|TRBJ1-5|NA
TGTGCCAGCAAATCCTGGGACAGCAATCAGCCCCAGCATTTT
CASKSWDSNQPQHF
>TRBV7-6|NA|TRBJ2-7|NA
TGTGCCAGCAGCCGGGACGGAACCTACGAGCAGTACTTC
CASSRDGTYEQYF
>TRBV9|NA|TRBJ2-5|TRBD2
TGTGCCAGCAGCCCCCGACTAGCGGCCCAAGAGACCCAGTACTTC
CASSPRLAAQETQYF
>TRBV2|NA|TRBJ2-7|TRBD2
TGTGCCAGCAGTGAAACCGCGGGACTAGCGGGGACCTACGAGCAGTACTTC
CASSETAGLAGTYEQYF
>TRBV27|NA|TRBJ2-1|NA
TGTGCCACAGGTGATAGCGCTAACCCAGTGAATGAGCAGTTCTTC
CATGDSANPVNEQFF
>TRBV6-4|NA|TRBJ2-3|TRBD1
TGTGCCAGCAGTGCCCGGACAGGGTCCACAGATACGCAGTATTTT
CASSARTGSTDTQYF
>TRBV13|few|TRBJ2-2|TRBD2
TGTGCCAGCAGCTTAGCCATAACTAGCGGGGGGCCATACACCGGGGAGCTGTTTTTT
CASSLAITSGGPYTGELFF